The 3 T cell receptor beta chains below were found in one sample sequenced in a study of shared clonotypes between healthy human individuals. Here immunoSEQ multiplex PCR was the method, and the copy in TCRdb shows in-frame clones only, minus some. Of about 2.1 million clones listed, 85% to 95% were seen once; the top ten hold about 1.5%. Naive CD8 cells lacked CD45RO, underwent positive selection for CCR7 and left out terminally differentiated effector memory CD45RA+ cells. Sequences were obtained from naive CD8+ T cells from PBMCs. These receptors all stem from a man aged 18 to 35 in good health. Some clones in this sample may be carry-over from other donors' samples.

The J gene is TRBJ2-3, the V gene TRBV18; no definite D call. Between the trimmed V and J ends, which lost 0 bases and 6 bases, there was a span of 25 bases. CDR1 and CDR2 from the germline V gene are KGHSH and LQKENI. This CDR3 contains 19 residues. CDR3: CASSPPSPPVFSLIDTQYF. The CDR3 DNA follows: TGTGCCAGCTCACCACCGAGTCCTCCGGTCTTCAGTCTTATCGATACGCAGTATTTT.

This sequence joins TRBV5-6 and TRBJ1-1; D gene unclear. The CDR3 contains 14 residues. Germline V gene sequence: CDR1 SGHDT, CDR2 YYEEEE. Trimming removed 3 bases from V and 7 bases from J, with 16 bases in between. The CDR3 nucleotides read TGTGCCAGCAGCTGGGGATCCCGGGCCTTTGAAGCTTTCTTT. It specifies CASSWGSRAFEAFF.

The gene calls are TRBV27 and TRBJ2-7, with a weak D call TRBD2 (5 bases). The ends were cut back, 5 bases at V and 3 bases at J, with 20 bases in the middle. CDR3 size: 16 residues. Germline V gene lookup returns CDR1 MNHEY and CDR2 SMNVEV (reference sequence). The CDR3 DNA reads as TGTGCCAGCAGTCCGTCCGCAGGTGAAGAGGGCTACGAGCAGTACTTC. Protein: CASSPSAGEEGYEQYF.